This is a list of T cell receptor beta chains from one sample in a study of blood T cell repertoires in COVID-19. Generated by immunoSEQ multiplex PCR, the TCRdb table keeps only in-frame clones and is missing some. Of some 58,000 clones in the sample, 77% are singletons; the top ten hold 25% to 35%. Sequencing was performed on peripheral blood. All receptors come from a human donor in a cohort sampled during active COVID-19. CDR3s include the opening cysteine and the closing phenylalanine or tryptophan. The D gene is left open where the match is weak. Not all rows give a size; the values are once, few, many and, for expanded clones, a class.

J gene,clone size,CDR3 length,V gene,D gene,CDR3 protein,CDR3 DNA
TRBJ2-1,.,13,TRBV28,.,CASSGPRGRGQFF,TGTGCCAGCAGTGGACCCAGAGGTAGGGGGCAGTTCTTC
TRBJ2-7,once,13,TRBV2,TRBD2,CASKRGGSGEQYF,TGTGCCAGCAAACGTGGCGGGAGTGGTGAGCAGTACTTC
TRBJ2-5,.,14,TRBV12-5,TRBD2,CASGPSGSRETQYF,TGTGCTAGTGGGCCTAGCGGGAGTCGAGAGACCCAGTACTTC
TRBJ2-5,.,15,TRBV7-9,TRBD1,CASSQGQAYQETQYF,TGTGCCAGCAGCCAGGGACAGGCGTACCAAGAGACCCAGTACTTC
TRBJ2-2,.,14,TRBV5-1,TRBD1,CASSVGQWDGELFF,TGCGCCAGCAGCGTGGGACAGTGGGACGGGGAGCTGTTTTTT
TRBJ2-3,.,17,TRBV18,TRBD2,CASSLPGTTTFTDTQYF,TGTGCCAGCTCTCTCCCAGGGACTACCACTTTCACAGATACGCAGTATTTT
TRBJ1-6,.,15,TRBV27,.,CASSLEGGARSPLHF,TGTGCCAGCAGTTTAGAAGGGGGGGCTAGGTCACCCCTCCACTTT
TRBJ1-2,once,16,TRBV6-2/TRBV6-3,.,CASSYSVETDGYGYTF,TGTGCCAGCAGTTATTCCGTTGAGACAGACGGCTATGGCTACACCTTC
TRBJ2-2,few,13,TRBV19,.,CASSISRTGELFF,TGTGCCAGTAGTATAAGTAGAACCGGGGAGCTGTTTTTT
TRBJ2-5,.,14,TRBV6-5,TRBD1,CASSYGDRRETQYF,TGTGCCAGCAGTTATGGGGACAGGCGAGAGACCCAGTACTTC
TRBJ2-7,.,11,TRBV28,.,CATRQRYEQYF,TGTGCCACCAGGCAGCGCTACGAGCAGTACTTC
TRBJ1-5,few,15,TRBV5-1,TRBD1,CASSLDGTGPWPQHF,TGCGCCAGCAGCTTGGACGGGACAGGCCCATGGCCCCAGCATTTT
TRBJ2-3,once,16,TRBV10-3,TRBD2,CAISAGLAGFLDTQYF,TGTGCCATCAGCGCGGGACTAGCGGGGTTTTTGGATACGCAGTATTTT
TRBJ1-2,once,14,TRBV28,.,CASSETTKGVGYTF,TGTGCCAGCAGTGAAACTACTAAAGGGGTTGGCTACACCTTC
TRBJ1-4,.,14,TRBV10-3,TRBD1,CAIYSGTGGEKLFF,TGTGCCATCTACTCGGGTACAGGGGGAGAAAAACTGTTTTTT
TRBJ1-4,.,14,TRBV2,.,CASRDNRENEKLFF,TGTGCCAGCAGGGACAACAGGGAAAATGAAAAACTGTTTTTT
TRBJ2-3,.,14,TRBV9,.,CASSVGTTTDTQYF,TGTGCCAGCAGCGTAGGGACTACCACAGATACGCAGTATTTT
TRBJ1-2,.,11,TRBV6-5,.,CASSYAGPHTF,TGTGCCAGCAGTTACGCAGGGCCCCACACCTTC
TRBJ1-1,.,15,TRBV7-2,.,CASSLDWGRLTEAFF,TGTGCCAGCAGCTTAGATTGGGGGCGTCTCACTGAAGCTTTCTTT
TRBJ2-7,.,14,TRBV6-2/TRBV6-3,TRBD2,CASSSLAETYEQYF,TGTGCCAGCAGCAGCCTAGCGGAAACCTACGAGCAGTACTTC